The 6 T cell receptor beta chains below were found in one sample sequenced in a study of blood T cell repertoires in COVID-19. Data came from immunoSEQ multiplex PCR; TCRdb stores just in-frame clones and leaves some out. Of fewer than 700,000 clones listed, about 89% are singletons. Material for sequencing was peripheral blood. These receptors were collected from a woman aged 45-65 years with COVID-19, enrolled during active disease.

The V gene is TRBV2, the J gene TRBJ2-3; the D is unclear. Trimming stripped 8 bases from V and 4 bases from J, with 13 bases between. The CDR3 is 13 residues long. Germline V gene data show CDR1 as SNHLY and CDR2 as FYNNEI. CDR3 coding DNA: TGTGCCAGCGCGGAGTCGCTCCCAGATACGCAGTATTTT. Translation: CASAESLPDTQYF. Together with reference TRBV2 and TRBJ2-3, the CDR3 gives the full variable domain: EPEVTQTPSHQVTQMGQEVILRCVPISNHLYFYWYRQILGQKVEFLVSFYNNEISEKSEIFDDQFSVERPDGSNFTLKIRSTKLEDSAMYFCASAESLPDTQYFGPGTRLTVL.

Here the CDR3 reads CASSPGVYYGYTF. The CDR3, as DNA: TGTGCCAGTAGTCCCGGGGTCTACTATGGCTACACCTTC. This chain connects TRBV19 to TRBJ1-2; no clear D gene. Trimming took 5 bases from V and 3 from J, leaving 10 bases between them. There are 13 residues in the CDR3. Germline CDR1 and CDR2: LNHDA and SQIVND (reference sequence). Complete variable domain (other parts from reference TRBV19 and TRBJ1-2): DGGITQSPKYLFRKEGQNVTLSCEQNLNHDAMYWYRQDPGQGLRLIYYSQIVNDFQKGDIAEGYSVSREKKESFPLTVTSAQKNPTAFYLCASSPGVYYGYTFGSGTRLTVV.

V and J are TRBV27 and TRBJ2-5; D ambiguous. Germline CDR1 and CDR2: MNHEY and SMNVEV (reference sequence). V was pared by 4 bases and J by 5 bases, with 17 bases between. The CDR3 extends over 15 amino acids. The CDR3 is CASSSIQLSEETQYF. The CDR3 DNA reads TGTGCCAGCAGTTCCATACAGCTCTCTGAGGAGACCCAGTACTTC.

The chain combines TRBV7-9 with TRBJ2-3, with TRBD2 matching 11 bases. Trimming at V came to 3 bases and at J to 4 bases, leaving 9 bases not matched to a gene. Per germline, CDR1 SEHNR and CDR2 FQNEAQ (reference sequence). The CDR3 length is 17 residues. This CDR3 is CASSFRLAGGWADTQYF. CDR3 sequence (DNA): TGTGCCAGCAGCTTTAGGCTAGCGGGGGGTTGGGCAGATACGCAGTATTTT.

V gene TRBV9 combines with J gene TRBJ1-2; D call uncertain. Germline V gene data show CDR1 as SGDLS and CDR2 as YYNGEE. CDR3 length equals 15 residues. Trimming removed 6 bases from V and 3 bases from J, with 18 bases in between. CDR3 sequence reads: CASTSTAGSHYGYTF. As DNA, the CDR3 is TGTGCCAGCACGTCAACAGCGGGCTCCCACTATGGCTACACCTTC.

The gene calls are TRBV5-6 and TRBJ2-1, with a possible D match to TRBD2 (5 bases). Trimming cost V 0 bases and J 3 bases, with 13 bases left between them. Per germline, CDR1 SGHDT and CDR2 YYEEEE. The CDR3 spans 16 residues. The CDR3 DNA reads TGTGCCAGCAGCTTGGCTAGCCTAGAAAACTACAATGAGCAGTTCTTC. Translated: CASSLASLENYNEQFF.